The 5 T cell receptor beta chains in this list originate from one sample, sequenced in a study of OX40 agonist ivuxolimab in advanced cancers. TCRdb keeps only in-frame clones here, not all; method: immunoSEQ multiplex PCR. The sample carries tens of thousands of clones, about 90% recorded once. The sequenced sample was CD4+ or CD8+ T cells sorted from blood, obtained in a trial of the OX40 agonist ivuxolimab. The receptors shown here come from an adult with an advanced solid tumor such as melanoma, head and neck, liver or kidney cancer.

The chain recombines TRBV19 with TRBJ2-7; TRBD2 matches at 7 bases. Trimming at V came to 8 bases and at J to 8 bases, leaving 15 bases not matched to a gene. CDR3 size: 14 residues. CDR1 is LNHDA, CDR2 SQIVND, per germline (reference sequence). The CDR3: CASARDPGGSKQYF. CDR3 nucleotides: TGTGCCAGTGCCCGGGACCCCGGGGGGTCGAAGCAGTACTTC.

The chain is built from TRBV25-1 and TRBJ2-7; 11 positions match TRBD1. V shed 6 bases and J 1 base; nucleotides not matched to a gene: 5. Germline V CDR1 and CDR2: MGHDK, SYGVNS. This CDR3 has 15 amino acids. The DNA of the CDR3 is TGTGCCAGCAGCCAGGGGACAGGGGGTTCCTACGAGCAGTACTTC. Translation gives CASSQGTGGSYEQYF.

This chain joins TRBV6-6 and TRBJ2-7, with TRBD1 identical over 8 bases. V lost 5 bases and J lost 2; bases outside the gene matches: 5. Germline V gene lookup returns CDR1 MNHNY and CDR2 SVGAGI (reference sequence). The CDR3 extends over 14 amino acids. The CDR3 coding sequence is TGTGCCAGCAGTCCCCAGACAGGGGCCTACGAGCAGTACTTC. Encoded protein: CASSPQTGAYEQYF.

This clone appeared a single time. The J gene is TRBJ2-7, the V gene TRBV6-5, with 9 bases identical to TRBD1. The V gene's germline CDR1 is MNHEY and CDR2 SVGAGI. Unmatched junction bases numbered 9, after V lost 6 bases and J lost 6 bases. The CDR3 length is 14 residues. DNA of the CDR3: TGTGCCAGCAGAACTCCGGGACAGGGACCCGAGCAGTACTTC. Translating gives CASRTPGQGPEQYF.

V gene TRBV2 combines with J gene TRBJ1-1, with a tentative D call TRBD1 (5 bases). V was cut by 5 bases and J by 0 bases, with 16 bases left in between. This CDR3 has 16 amino acids. Looked up from germline, CDR1 is SNHLY and CDR2 is FYNNEI. CDR3 DNA: TGTGCCAGCAGTAAGGCAGGGCGGGGGATGAACACTGAAGCTTTCTTT. Residues: CASSKAGRGMNTEAFF.